These 9 T cell receptor beta chains were all obtained from the same sample, sequenced in a study of T cell clonality in common variable immunodeficiency (dated by TCRdb to about 2015). Library creation used the immunoSEQ multiplex PCR assay. As stored in TCRdb, this immuneACCESS dataset retains in-frame rearrangements with V and J assigned. A fraction of the clones does not appear; measured against another copy, unresolved V genes explain less than half of the discrepancy, and the remainder lacks a known reason. The table records 35,000 to 50,000 clones for this sample, and not one of them appears only once. Clones ranked in the top ten supply roughly 1.9% of the sample. Sequenced input: peripheral blood mononuclear cells. These TCRs come from a person between 18 and 69 years old in good health.

Points on this clone: The read falls 3 residues short of the CDR3 end, and the missing part is taken from the germline J gene. The chain links TRBV5-1 to TRBJ2-7, with 11 positions matching TRBD2. The CDR3 spans 15 residues. Trimming removed 2 bases from V and 4 bases from J; junction bases left unmatched: 5. CDR1 and CDR2 from the germline V gene are SGHRS and YFSETQ. The CDR3 loop is CASSFLLAGEYEQYF. Partial CDR3 DNA: TGCGCCAGCAGCTTTTTACTAGCGGGAGAGTACGAG.

This clone was detected many times. The CDR3 end is not reached by the read, which stops 3 residues before it; the germline J gene fills it in. The rearrangement uses TRBV7-2 and TRBJ1-1; maybe TRBD1 (6 bases). Trimming stripped 4 bases from V and 1 base from J, with 10 bases between. In germline, CDR1 is SGHTA, CDR2 FQGNSA. CDR3 size: 14 residues. The CDR3 protein is CASSSAGENTEAFF. The sequenced CDR3 bases are TGTGCCAGCAGCTCTGCAGGGGAGAACACTGAA.

This clone was detected many times. The read terminates 3 residues ahead of where the CDR3 ends, so the germline J gene completes it. The chain is built from TRBV4-2 and TRBJ1-3; TRBD1 matches 9 bases. There are 17 residues in the CDR3. Germline lookup yields CDR1 LGHNA and CDR2 YNFKEQ. The junction had 7 bases not matched to a gene; V was cut back by 4 bases and J by 0 bases. The CDR3 sequence: CASSPAGTGLSGNTIYF. Incomplete CDR3 DNA: TGTGCCAGCAGCCCCGCTGGGACAGGGCTCTCTGGAAACACC.

This clone was seen many times. Sequencing ends 3 residues short of the CDR3 end; the germline J gene provides the rest. The chain has TRBV19 and TRBJ1-1; 7 bases agree with TRBD1. Germline V gene sequence: CDR1 LNHDA, CDR2 SQIVND (reference sequence). The CDR3 is made up of 12 amino acids. The CDR3 bases that were read are TGTGCCAGTAGTACCGACAGGGCTGGG. Amino acids: CASSTDRAG. The entire CDR3 sequence reads CASSTDRAGAFF.

This clone was found many times. The read gets to within 3 residues of the CDR3 end, and the germline J gene fills in the rest. This rearrangement joins TRBV5-1 to TRBJ1-1; D unclear. Germline loops: CDR1 SGHRS, CDR2 YFSETQ. The V end lost 3 bases, the J end lost 5 bases, and 17 bases lay between the germline ends. This CDR3 contains 15 residues. The CDR3 here is CASSSNAGPKTEAFF. CDR3 DNA, as far as it was read: TGCGCCAGCAGCTCGAACGCGGGCCCTAAGACTGAA.

This clone was found many times. Read sequence stops 3 residues before the CDR3 end, and the germline J gene provides the missing end. This rearrangement joins TRBV30 to TRBJ2-7, with D uncertain. CDR3 length equals 11 residues. The germline CDR1 and CDR2 sequences are GTSNPN and SVGIG (reference sequence). Trimming took off 3 bases at V and 0 bases at J, with 3 bases between the two ends. CDR3 bases read: TGTGCCTGGAGGGCCTCCTACGAG. This sequence encodes CAWRASYE. The entire CDR3 protein is CAWRASYEQYF.

In its sample, this clone was seen many times. Read sequence stops 3 residues before the CDR3 end, and the germline J gene provides the missing end. The rearrangement links TRBV6-2 or TRBV6-3 to TRBJ1-1; the D is unclear. V dropped 5 bases and J dropped 3 bases, with 7 bases sitting between them. CDR1 and CDR2 from the germline V gene are MNHEY and SVGEGT. The CDR3 is 12 residues long. CDR3 in amino acids: CASSPQYTEAFF. Partial CDR3 DNA: TGTGCCAGCAGTCCACAGTACACTGAA.

This clone was counted many times. The CDR3 bases that were read are TGTGCCAGCAGTTACGGGCGTAGGCTAGCGGGGAATGAG. Its translation: CASSYGRRLAGNE. The full CDR3 reads CASSYGRRLAGNEQFF. The chain links TRBV6-2 or TRBV6-3 to TRBJ2-1, with TRBD2 matching 9 bases. The read falls 3 residues short of the CDR3 end, and the missing part is taken from the germline J gene. This CDR3 is 16 amino acids long. Germline lookup yields CDR1 MNHEY and CDR2 SVGEGT. V was clipped by 2 bases and J by 7 bases; unmatched bases: 9.

This clone was seen a few times. Read sequence stops 3 residues before the CDR3 end, and the germline J gene provides the missing end. This chain connects TRBV6-1 to TRBJ2-3; 9 bases align to TRBD1. CDR3 length equals 15 residues. CDR1 and CDR2 from the germline V gene are MNHNS and SASEGT. This CDR3 is CASRERDRVQETQYF. The DNA read from the CDR3 is TGTGCCAGCAGGGAACGGGACAGGGTACAAGAGACG.